This entry concerns a single TCR beta chain. This clonotype appeared many times. No antigen is known for it. There are no base qualities to consult, and no much larger clone falls within one base. The record originates from a study of response to subunit inactivated influenza vaccine (dated by TCRdb to between 2017 and 2018). For the wider study: Deep quantitative T cell receptor repertoire profiling was used in the study to track responses to a trivalent subunit inactivated influenza vaccine. General findings and caveats noted by the study authors: The authors suggested that each seasonal influenza vaccination may recruit only a limited number of new T cells.

The library was prepared using RT-PCR. The sequencer was an Illumina HiSeq 2500. TCRdb reanalyzed the raw reads on its own, using fastp at Q25 for trimming and MiXCR for clone calling, and kept in-frame beta chains. Rows are combined by CDR3 protein, so each entry shows the most common genes and DNA. The sample includes 500,000 to 650,000 distinct CDR3 sequences, with 7.6% observed a single time. The ten most abundant clones make up 13% of the sample. CDR3 length: 17 amino acids, cysteine to phenylalanine. The sequence is cut down to CDR3 DNA, 51 bases in frame from base 1. The germline V gene supplies CDR1 SGHTA and CDR2 FQGNSA. V gives up 3 bases and J gives up 5 bases, and the segment between their germline ends measures 21 bases.

The sample in question was PBMCs from blood, obtained roughly 24 months after vaccination. The receptor was isolated from a man between 50 and 75 years old who received an inactivated influenza vaccine. Donor details come from another sample of the same person, matched by shared clones. Recombination linked TRBV7-2 to TRBJ2-3; the best D guess is TRBD1, with 6 bases matching. The CDR3 in this case is CASSLRRGFESGDTQYF. At the DNA level, the sequence is TGTGCCAGCAGCTTGCGCAGGGGTTTCGAGTCGGGAGATACGCAGTATTTT.